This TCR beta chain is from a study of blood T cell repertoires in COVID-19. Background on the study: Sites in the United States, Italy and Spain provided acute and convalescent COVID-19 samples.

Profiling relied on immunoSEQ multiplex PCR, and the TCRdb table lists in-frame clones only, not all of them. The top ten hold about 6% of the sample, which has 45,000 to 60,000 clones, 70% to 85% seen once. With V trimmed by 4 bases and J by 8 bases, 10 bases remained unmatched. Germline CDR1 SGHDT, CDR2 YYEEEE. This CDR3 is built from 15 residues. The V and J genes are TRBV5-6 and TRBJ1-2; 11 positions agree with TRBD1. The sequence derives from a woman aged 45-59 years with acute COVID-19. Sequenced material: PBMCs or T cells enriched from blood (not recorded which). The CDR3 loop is CASSPWTGGAKGYTF. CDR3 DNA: TGTGCCAGCAGCCCGTGGACAGGGGGCGCCAAGGGCTACACCTTC.